The T cell receptor beta chain under discussion was sequenced for a study of Tregs in tolerant kidney transplant recipients. This clone occurred once. Its antigen is still unknown. Generated by immunoSEQ multiplex PCR, the TCRdb table keeps only in-frame clones and is missing some. The repertoire holds under 100,000 clones, with just over 90% as singletons. This CDR3 region has 15 residues. The germline CDR1 and CDR2 sequences are SGHTA and FQGNSA. Deletions cut 5 bases from V and 0 bases from J, with 11 bases between. CD4+CD25+CD127- Tregs, CD4+CD25- non-Tregs, CD4 and CD8 cells were sorted. Study-wide points: Tregs expanded with activated donor B cells seemed most donor-specific. Biological reproducibility was not directly addressed in this study. The small number of patients limits these findings pending further validation.

The receptor was derived from a human donor in good health. The specimen was CD8+ T cells from blood. The rearrangement joins TRBV7-2 to TRBJ2-1; D possibly corresponds to TRBD2 (6 bases). This chain's CDR3 is CASSNSGSSYNEQFF. CDR3 nucleotides: TGTGCCAGCAGCAATTCCGGGAGCTCCTACAATGAGCAGTTCTTC.